This T cell receptor (beta chain) was found in a study of T cells in Graves' hyperthyroidism and ophthalmopathy. Findings and caveats of the study: Stable hyperthyroidism was separated from ophthalmopathy by a model based on 13 V-J features. In blood, most of the thyroid clonotypes expanded above 0.001 were also present.

Looked up from germline, CDR1 is MDHEN and CDR2 is SYDVKM. V gave up 3 bases and J gave up 12 bases, with 9 bases separating them. The CDR3 runs 12 residues. Concerning this clonotype: Its specificity is not known.

Amplification of TCR beta CDR3 regions used RNA as the template. The TCR CDR3 was amplified in a first-round RT-PCR using the HTBI primer set. Each CDR3 protein gets one entry after TCRdb re-called the multiplex PCR reads with MiXCR. The repertoire has about 270,000 distinct CDR3 sequences, over 20% of them found once; the top ten carry under 65%. The sequence came from a man aged 30-40 years with Graves' ophthalmopathy. The sample was blood. The V and J genes are TRBV28 and TRBJ1-6; TRBD1 might be the D (6 bases). The CDR3: CASSFRGGPLHF. The CDR3 region has the DNA TGTGCCAGCAGTTTCAGGGGAGGACCCCTCCACTTT.